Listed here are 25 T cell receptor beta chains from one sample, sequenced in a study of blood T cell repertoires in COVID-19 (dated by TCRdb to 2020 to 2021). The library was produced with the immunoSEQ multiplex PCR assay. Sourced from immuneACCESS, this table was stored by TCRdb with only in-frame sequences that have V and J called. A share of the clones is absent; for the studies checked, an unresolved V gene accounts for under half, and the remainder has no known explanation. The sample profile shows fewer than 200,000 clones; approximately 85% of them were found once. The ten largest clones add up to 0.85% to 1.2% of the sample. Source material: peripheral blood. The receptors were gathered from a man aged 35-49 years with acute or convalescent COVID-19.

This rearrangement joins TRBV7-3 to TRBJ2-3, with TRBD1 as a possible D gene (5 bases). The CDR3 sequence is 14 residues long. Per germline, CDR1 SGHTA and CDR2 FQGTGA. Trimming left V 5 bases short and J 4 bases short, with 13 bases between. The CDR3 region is CASSPSWGADTQYF. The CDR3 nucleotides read TGTGCCAGCAGCCCATCATGGGGCGCAGATACGCAGTATTTT.

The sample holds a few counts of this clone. CDR3 nucleotides: TGTGCCAGCAGCGTAGTCACAGGCATGAACACTGAAGCTTTCTTT. It translates to CASSVVTGMNTEAFF. V usage is TRBV9 and J usage is TRBJ1-1, with D possibly TRBD1 on 5 matching bases. The CDR3 consists of 15 residues. Germline V gene lookup returns CDR1 SGDLS and CDR2 YYNGEE. V lost 0 bases and J lost 0, with 9 bases in between.

In DNA, the CDR3 is TGTGCCAGCAGCTCCCCTCGCGACACTGAAGCTTTCTTT. This gives the protein CASSSPRDTEAFF. The chain has TRBV27 and TRBJ1-1, with no clear D. This CDR3 comprises 13 residues. Trimming took 6 bases from V and 3 from J, leaving 11 bases between them. The germline CDR1 and CDR2 sequences are MNHEY and SMNVEV (reference sequence).

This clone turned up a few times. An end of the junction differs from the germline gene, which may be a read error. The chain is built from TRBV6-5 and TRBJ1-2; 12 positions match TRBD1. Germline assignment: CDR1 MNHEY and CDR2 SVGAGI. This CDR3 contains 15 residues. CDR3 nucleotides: TGTGCCAGCAGTTCCGGGACAGGGGGCGCAGGGGGGTTCTCCTTC. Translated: CASSSGTGGAGGFSF.

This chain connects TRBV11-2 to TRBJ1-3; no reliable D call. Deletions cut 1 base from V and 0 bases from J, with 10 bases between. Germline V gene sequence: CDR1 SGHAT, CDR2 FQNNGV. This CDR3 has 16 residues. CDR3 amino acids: CASSLVYTRSGNTIYF. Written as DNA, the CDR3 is TGTGCCAGCAGCTTAGTATACACCCGCTCTGGAAACACCATATATTTT. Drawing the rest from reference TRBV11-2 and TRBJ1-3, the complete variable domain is EAGVAQSPRYKIIEKRQSVAFWCNPISGHATLYWYQQILGQGPKLLIQFQNNGVVDDSQLPKDRFSAERLKGVDSTLKIQPAKLEDSAVYLCASSLVYTRSGNTIYFGEGSWLTVV.

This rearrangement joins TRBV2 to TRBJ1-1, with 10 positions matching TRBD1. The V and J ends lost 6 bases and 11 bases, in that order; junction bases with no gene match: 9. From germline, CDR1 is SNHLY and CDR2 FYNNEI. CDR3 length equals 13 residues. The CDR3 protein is CASRTGGDFLAFF. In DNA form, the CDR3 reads TGTGCCAGCAGGACAGGGGGCGATTTCTTGGCTTTCTTT.

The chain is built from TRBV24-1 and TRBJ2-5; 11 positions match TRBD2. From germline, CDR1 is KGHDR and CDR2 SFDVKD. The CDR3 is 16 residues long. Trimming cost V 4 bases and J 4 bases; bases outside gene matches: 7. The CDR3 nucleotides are TGTGCCACCAGTGAGTCTAGCGGGGGGTTGGGAGAGACCCAGTACTTC. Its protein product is CATSESSGGLGETQYF.

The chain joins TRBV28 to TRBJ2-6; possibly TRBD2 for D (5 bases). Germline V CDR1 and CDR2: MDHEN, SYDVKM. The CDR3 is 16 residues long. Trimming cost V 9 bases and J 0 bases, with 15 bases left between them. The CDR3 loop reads CASFPSAGSGANVLTF. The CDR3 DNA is TGTGCCAGTTTTCCTTCGGCGGGCTCTGGGGCCAACGTCCTGACTTTC.

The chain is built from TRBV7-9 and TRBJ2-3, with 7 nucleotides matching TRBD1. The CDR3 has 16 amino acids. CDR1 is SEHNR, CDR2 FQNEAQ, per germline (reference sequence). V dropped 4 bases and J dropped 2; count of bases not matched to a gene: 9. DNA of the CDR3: TGTGCCAGCAGCTCGCTCCGGGACAGCTACACAGATACGCAGTATTTT. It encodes CASSSLRDSYTDTQYF.

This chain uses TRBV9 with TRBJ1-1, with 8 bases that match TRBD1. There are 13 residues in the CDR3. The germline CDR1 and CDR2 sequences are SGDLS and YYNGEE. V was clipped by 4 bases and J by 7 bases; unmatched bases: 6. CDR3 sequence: CASSPDRGFEAFF. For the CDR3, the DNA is TGTGCCAGCAGCCCCGACAGGGGATTTGAAGCTTTCTTT. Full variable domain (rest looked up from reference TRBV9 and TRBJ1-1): DSGVTQTPKHLITATGQRVTLRCSPRSGDLSVYWYQQSLDQGLQFLIQYYNGEERAKGNILERFSAQQFPDLHSELNLSSLELGDSALYFCASSPDRGFEAFFGQGTRLTVV.

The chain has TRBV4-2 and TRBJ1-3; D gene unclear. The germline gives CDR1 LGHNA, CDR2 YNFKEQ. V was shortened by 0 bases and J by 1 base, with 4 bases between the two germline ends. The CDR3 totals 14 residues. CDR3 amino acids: CASSQETSGNTIYF. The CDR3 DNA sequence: TGTGCCAGCAGCCAAGAGACATCTGGAAACACCATATATTTT.

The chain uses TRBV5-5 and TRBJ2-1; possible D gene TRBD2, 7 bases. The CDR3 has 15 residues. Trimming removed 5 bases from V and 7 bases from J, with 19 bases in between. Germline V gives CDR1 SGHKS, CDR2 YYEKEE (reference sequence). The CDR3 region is CASRLPGGPVNEQFF. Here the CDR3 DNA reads TGTGCCAGCAGGTTGCCGGGGGGCCCGGTGAATGAGCAGTTCTTC.

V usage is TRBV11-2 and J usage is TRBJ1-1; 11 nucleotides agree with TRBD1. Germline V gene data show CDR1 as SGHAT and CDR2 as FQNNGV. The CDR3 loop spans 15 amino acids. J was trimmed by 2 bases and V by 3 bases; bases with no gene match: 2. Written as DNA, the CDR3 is TGTGCCAGCAGCTTGGGGACAGGGGGTAACACTGAAGCTTTCTTT. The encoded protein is CASSLGTGGNTEAFF. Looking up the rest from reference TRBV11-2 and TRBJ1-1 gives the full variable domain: EAGVAQSPRYKIIEKRQSVAFWCNPISGHATLYWYQQILGQGPKLLIQFQNNGVVDDSQLPKDRFSAERLKGVDSTLKIQPAKLEDSAVYLCASSLGTGGNTEAFFGQGTRLTVV.

The CDR3 reads CASSLAQGSMNTEAFF. CDR3 nucleotides: TGTGCCAGCAGCTTAGCACAGGGGTCCATGAACACTGAAGCTTTCTTT. The chain has TRBV7-6 and TRBJ1-1, with TRBD1 identical over 7 bases. The CDR3 is 16 residues long. With 0 bases clipped from V and 0 bases from J, the junction kept 4 bases outside the gene matches. The germline V gene encodes CDR1 SGHVS and CDR2 FNYEAQ.

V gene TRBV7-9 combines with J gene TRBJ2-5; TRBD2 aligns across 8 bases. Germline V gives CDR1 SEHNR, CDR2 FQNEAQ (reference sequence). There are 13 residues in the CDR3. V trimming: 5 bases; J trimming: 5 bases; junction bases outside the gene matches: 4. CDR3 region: CASSTGGPETQYF. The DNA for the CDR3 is TGTGCCAGCAGCACGGGGGGGCCGGAGACCCAGTACTTC.

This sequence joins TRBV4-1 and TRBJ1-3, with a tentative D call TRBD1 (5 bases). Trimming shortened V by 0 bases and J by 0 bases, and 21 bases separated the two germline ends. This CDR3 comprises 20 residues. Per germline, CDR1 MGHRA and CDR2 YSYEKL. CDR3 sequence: CASSQEWGGTGDISGNTIYF. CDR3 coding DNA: TGCGCCAGCAGCCAAGAATGGGGCGGGACGGGTGACATCTCTGGAAACACCATATATTTT.

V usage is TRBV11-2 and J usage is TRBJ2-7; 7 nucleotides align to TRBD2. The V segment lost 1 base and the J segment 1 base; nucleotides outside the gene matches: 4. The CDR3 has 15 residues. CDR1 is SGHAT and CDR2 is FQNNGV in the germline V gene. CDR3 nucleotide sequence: TGTGCCAGCAGCTTAGTAGCGGGCGGGTCCTACGAGCAGTACTTC. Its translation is CASSLVAGGSYEQYF. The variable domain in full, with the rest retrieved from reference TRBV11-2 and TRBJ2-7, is EAGVAQSPRYKIIEKRQSVAFWCNPISGHATLYWYQQILGQGPKLLIQFQNNGVVDDSQLPKDRFSAERLKGVDSTLKIQPAKLEDSAVYLCASSLVAGGSYEQYFGPGTRLTVT.

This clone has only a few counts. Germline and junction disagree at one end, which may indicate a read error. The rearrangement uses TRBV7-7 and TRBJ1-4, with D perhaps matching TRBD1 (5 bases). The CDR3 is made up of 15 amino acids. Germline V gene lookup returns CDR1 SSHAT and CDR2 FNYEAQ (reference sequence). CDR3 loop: CASSPGVATNEKLFF. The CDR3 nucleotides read TGTGCTAGCAGCCCGGGGGTAGCAACTAATGAAAAACTGTTTTTT.

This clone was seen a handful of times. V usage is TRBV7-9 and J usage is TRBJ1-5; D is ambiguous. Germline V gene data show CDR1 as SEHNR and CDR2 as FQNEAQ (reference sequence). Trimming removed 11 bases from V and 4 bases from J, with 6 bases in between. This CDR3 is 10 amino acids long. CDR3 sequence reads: CAGENQPQHF. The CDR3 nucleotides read TGTGCCGGGGAGAATCAGCCCCAGCATTTT.

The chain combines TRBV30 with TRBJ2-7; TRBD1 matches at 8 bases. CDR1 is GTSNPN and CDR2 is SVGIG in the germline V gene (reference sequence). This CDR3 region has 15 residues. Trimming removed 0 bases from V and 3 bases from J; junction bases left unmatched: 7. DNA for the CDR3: TGTGCCTGGAGTGTACCCAAGACAGGGGTCTACGAGCAGTACTTC. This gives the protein CAWSVPKTGVYEQYF.

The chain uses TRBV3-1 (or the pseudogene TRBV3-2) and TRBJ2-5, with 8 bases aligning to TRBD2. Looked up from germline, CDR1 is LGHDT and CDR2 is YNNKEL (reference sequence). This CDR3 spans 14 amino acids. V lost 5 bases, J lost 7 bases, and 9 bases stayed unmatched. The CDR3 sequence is CASSDRPSGGTQYF. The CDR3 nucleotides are TGTGCCAGCAGCGACAGACCCAGCGGGGGGACCCAGTACTTC.

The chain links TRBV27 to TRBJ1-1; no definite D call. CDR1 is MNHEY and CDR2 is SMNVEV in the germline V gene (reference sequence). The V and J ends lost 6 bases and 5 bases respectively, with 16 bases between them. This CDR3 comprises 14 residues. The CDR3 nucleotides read TGTGCCAGCAGCCTAGCCCCTCCCATTACTGAAGCTTTCTTT. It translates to CASSLAPPITEAFF.

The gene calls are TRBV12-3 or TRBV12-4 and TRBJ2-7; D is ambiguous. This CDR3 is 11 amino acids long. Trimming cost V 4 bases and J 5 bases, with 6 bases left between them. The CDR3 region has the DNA TGTGCCAGCAGTTCCAGAAACGAGCAGTACTTC. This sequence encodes CASSSRNEQYF.

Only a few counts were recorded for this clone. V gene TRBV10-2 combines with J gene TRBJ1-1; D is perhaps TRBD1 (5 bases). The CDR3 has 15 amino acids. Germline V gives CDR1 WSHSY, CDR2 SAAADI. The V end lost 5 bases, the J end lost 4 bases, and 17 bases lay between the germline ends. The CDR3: CASSRETWGGTEAFF. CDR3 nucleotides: TGCGCCAGCAGTCGAGAAACCTGGGGGGGCACTGAAGCTTTCTTT.

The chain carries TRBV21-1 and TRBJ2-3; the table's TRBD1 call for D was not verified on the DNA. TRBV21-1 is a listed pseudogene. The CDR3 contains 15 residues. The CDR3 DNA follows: TGTGCCAGCAGCAAGGACAGGGTAGATTCAGATACGCAGTATTTT. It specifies CASSKDRVDSDTQYF.